The 3 T cell receptor beta chains reported below all come from one sample, sequenced in a study of CD8+ T cells in alopecia areata. As the sequencing template, cDNA was produced by extracting RNA and reverse transcribing it. The data were produced by immunoSEQ multiplex PCR, yet TCRdb's version contains in-frame clones alone and is incomplete. This sample has 130,000 to 150,000 clones, with about 90% found just once. The source was CD8+ T cells sorted from blood, collected at week 0. The receptors here all came from a human donor with alopecia areata.

The chain employs TRBV19 and TRBJ1-1, with D uncertain. Germline-derived CDR1 and CDR2 are LNHDA and SQIVND (reference sequence). V was pared by 7 bases and J by 4 bases, with 16 bases between. This CDR3 region has 14 residues. CDR3 sequence (DNA): TGTGCCAGTACCAATACACCTGGGGTCACTGAAGCTTTCTTT. Translating it yields CASTNTPGVTEAFF.

This clone has only a few counts. The chain has TRBV9 and TRBJ2-7, with 12 bases lining up with TRBD2. The germline V gene encodes CDR1 SGDLS and CDR2 YYNGEE. The J segment lost 0 bases and the V segment lost 4 bases, leaving 8 bases of the junction unmatched. CDR3 length equals 17 residues. The CDR3 DNA is TGTGCCAGCAGCCCCGCCCAACTAGCGGGAGGCTCCTACGAGCAGTACTTC. Amino acid sequence: CASSPAQLAGGSYEQYF.

The rearrangement links TRBV9 to TRBJ1-4; D is ambiguous. Germline V gene data show CDR1 as SGDLS and CDR2 as YYNGEE. This CDR3 region has 15 residues. Deletions cut 0 bases from V and 0 bases from J, with 6 bases between. The CDR3 DNA sequence: TGTGCCAGCAGCGTAGCCACGGCAACTAATGAAAAACTGTTTTTT. Protein: CASSVATATNEKLFF. Together with reference TRBV9 and TRBJ1-4, the CDR3 gives the full variable domain: DSGVTQTPKHLITATGQRVTLRCSPRSGDLSVYWYQQSLDQGLQFLIQYYNGEERAKGNILERFSAQQFPDLHSELNLSSLELGDSALYFCASSVATATNEKLFFGSGTQLSVL.